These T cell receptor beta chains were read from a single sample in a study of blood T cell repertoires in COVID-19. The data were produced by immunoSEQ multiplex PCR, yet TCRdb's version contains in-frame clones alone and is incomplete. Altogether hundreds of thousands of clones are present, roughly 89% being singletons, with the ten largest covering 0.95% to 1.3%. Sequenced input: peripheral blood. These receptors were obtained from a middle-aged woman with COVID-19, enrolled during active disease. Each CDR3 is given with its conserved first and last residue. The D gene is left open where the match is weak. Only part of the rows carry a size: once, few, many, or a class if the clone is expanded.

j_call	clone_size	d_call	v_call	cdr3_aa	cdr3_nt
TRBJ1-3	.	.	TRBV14	CASSRRDSAGNTIYF	TGTGCCAGCAGCCGCAGGGATTCTGCTGGAAACACCATATATTTT
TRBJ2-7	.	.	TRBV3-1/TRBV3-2	CASSQVEEQYF	TGTGCCAGCAGCCAAGTAGAGGAGCAGTACTTC
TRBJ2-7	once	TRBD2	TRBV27	CASSPGTSGRNEQYF	TGTGCCAGCAGTCCCGGGACTAGCGGGAGAAACGAGCAGTACTTC
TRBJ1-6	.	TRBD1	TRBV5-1	CASSLSRDSLSPLHF	TGCGCCAGCAGCTTGTCTCGGGACAGTCTTTCACCCCTCCACTTT
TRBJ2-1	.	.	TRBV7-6	CASSQISSGNNEQFF	TGTGCCAGCAGCCAGATCAGTTCCGGGAACAATGAGCAGTTCTTC
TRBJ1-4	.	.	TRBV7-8	CASSPAGGKLFF	TGTGCCAGCAGCCCTGCGGGGGGAAAACTGTTTTTT
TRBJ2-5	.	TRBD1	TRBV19	CASTAQGKETQYF	TGTGCCAGTACGGCACAGGGGAAAGAGACCCAGTACTTC
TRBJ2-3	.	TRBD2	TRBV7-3	CASSVILGTSGGISDTQYF	TGTGCCAGCAGCGTAATACTGGGGACTAGCGGGGGGATATCAGATACGCAGTATTTT
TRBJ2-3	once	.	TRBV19	CASSIGVSTDTQYF	TGTGCCAGTAGTATAGGCGTTAGCACAGATACGCAGTATTTT
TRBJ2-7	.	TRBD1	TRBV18	CASSTLGQGHEQYF	TGTGCCAGCTCAACTTTAGGACAGGGGCACGAGCAGTACTTC
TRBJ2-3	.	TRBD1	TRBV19	CASSLDASRTGSTDTQYF	TGTGCCAGTAGTCTAGACGCGTCCCGGACAGGAAGCACAGATACGCAGTATTTT
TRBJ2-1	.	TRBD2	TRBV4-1	CASSQPTPGTSGSWASYNEQFF	TGCGCCAGCAGCCAACCCACTCCCGGGACTAGCGGGAGCTGGGCTTCCTACAATGAGCAGTTCTTC
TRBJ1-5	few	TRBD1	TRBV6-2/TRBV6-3	CASSRTGGRRQPQHF	TGTGCCAGCAGTAGGACAGGGGGCCGGCGGCAGCCCCAGCATTTT
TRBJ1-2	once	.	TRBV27	CASSLNKAGFYGYTF	TGTGCCAGCAGTTTAAATAAGGCGGGGTTCTATGGCTACACCTTC
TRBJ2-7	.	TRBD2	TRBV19	CASHPRPSGSYEQYF	TGTGCCAGCCACCCGAGGCCTAGCGGCTCCTACGAGCAGTACTTC
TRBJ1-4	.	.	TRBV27	CASSLYPQGQNEKLFF	TGTGCCAGCAGTTTATATCCCCAGGGCCAGAATGAAAAACTGTTTTTT
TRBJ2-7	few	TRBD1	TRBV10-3	CAITTSGTGTEQYF	TGTGCCATCACGACCTCCGGGACAGGGACCGAGCAGTACTTC
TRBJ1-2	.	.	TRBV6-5	CASSSKTTGYGYTF	TGTGCCAGCAGTTCCAAGACCACAGGCTATGGCTACACCTTC
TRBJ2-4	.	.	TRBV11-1	CASSSVVRAKNIQYF	TGTGCCAGCAGCTCCGTAGTAAGAGCCAAAAACATTCAGTACTTC
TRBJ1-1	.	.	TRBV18	CASSPTGLNTEAFF	TGTGCCAGCTCACCAACAGGACTGAACACTGAAGCTTTCTTT
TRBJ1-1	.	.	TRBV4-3	CASSQDRAVGGSGAFF	TGCGCCAGCAGCCAAGATAGGGCGGTCGGGGGATCCGGAGCTTTCTTT
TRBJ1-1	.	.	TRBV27	CASSPPGGDTEAFF	TGTGCCAGCAGCCCACCGGGAGGGGACACTGAAGCTTTCTTT
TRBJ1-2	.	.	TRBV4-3	CASSQDRDEGVDGYTF	TGCGCCAGCAGCCAAGATCGAGATGAGGGGGTGGATGGCTACACCTTC
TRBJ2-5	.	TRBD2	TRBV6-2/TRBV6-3	CASSYPGTSGKETQYF	TGTGCCAGCAGTTACCCCGGGACTAGCGGGAAAGAGACCCAGTACTTC
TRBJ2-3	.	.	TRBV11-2	CASSLSVGSPTDTQYF	TGTGCCAGCAGCTTAAGTGTCGGGTCCCCCACAGATACGCAGTATTTT
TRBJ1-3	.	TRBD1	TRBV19	CASSARQGQVGNTIYF	TGTGCCAGTAGTGCTCGACAGGGACAGGTTGGAAACACCATATATTTT
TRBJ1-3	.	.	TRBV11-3	CASSLDRTSGNTIYF	TGTGCCAGCAGCTTAGATAGGACTTCAGGAAACACCATATATTTT
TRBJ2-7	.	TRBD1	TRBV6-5	CASSTRGLGYEQYF	TGTGCCAGCAGTACTAGGGGGCTGGGATACGAGCAGTACTTC
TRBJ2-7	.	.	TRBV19	CASRNQGFSSYEQYF	TGTGCCAGTAGGAACCAGGGATTTTCATCCTACGAGCAGTACTTC
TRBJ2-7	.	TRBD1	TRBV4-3	CASSQNHPGQDPYEQYF	TGCGCCAGCAGCCAAAACCACCCGGGACAGGATCCCTACGAGCAGTACTTC
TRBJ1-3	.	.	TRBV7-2	CASSLTVNGNTIYF	TGTGCCAGCAGCTTAACGGTGAACGGAAACACCATATATTTT
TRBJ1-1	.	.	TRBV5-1	CASSLARGGPTEAFF	TGCGCCAGCAGCTTGGCCCGAGGGGGTCCCACTGAAGCTTTCTTT
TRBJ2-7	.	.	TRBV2	CASRPPSLAGTGGSYEQYF	TGTGCCAGCAGGCCCCCGTCACTAGCGGGCACAGGGGGGTCCTACGAGCAGTACTTC
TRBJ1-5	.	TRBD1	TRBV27	CASSLGGQGIGQPQHF	TGTGCCAGCAGTTTAGGGGGACAGGGAATCGGCCAGCCCCAGCATTTT
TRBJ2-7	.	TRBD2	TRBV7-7	CASSLPVGGDRYEQYF	TGTGCTAGCAGCTTACCCGTGGGAGGGGATCGTTACGAGCAGTACTTC
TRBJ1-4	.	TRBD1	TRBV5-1	CASSLSAGQGGSEKLFF	TGCGCCAGCAGCTTGAGTGCGGGACAGGGCGGTAGTGAAAAACTGTTTTTT
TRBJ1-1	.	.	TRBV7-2	CASSLGAGMNTEAFF	TGTGCCAGCAGCTTAGGGGCAGGGATGAACACTGAAGCTTTCTTT
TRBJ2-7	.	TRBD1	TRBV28	CASSLGGQGSYEQYF	TGTGCCAGCAGTTTGGGGGGACAGGGTTCCTACGAGCAGTACTTC
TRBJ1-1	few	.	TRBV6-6	CASSLELNTEAFF	TGTGCCAGCAGCTTGGAGCTGAACACTGAAGCTTTCTTT
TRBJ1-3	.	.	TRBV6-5	CASSYRGTTSGNTIYF	TGTGCCAGCAGTTATAGGGGTACCACTTCTGGAAACACCATATATTTT